Shown below are 28 T cell receptor beta chains from a single sample sequenced in a study of blood T cells in healthy people across ages. With a J-beta primer mix and a sample-barcoded 5' primer, a second PCR ran about 7 to 12 cycles. TCRdb reprocessed the 5' RACE reads via MiXCR and lists one record per CDR3 protein. Here the sample spans about 780,000 distinct CDR3 sequences, roughly 26% being singletons. These data were also filed under a second study, of T cells of mothers and their children.

The specimen sequenced was blood. The receptors were gathered from a boy aged 5 to 17 in good health.

This clonotype was observed a few times. The chain carries TRBV28 and TRBJ1-1; D is unresolved. Germline V CDR1 and CDR2: MDHEN, SYDVKM. The CDR3 is 18 residues long. V gave up 4 bases and J gave up 3 bases, with 24 bases separating them. The CDR3 bases are TGTGCCAGCAGTTCCTCCGGACCCCGGGCCTCGAGGGACACTGAAGCTTTCTTT. Protein product: CASSSSGPRASRDTEAFF. Full variable domain (remainder filled in from reference TRBV28 and TRBJ1-1): DVKVTQSSRYLVKRTGEKVFLECVQDMDHENMFWYRQDPGLGLRLIYFSYDVKMKEKGDIPEGYSVSREKKERFSLILESASTNQTSMYLCASSSSGPRASRDTEAFFGQGTRLTVV.

This clonotype was seen a handful of times. This rearrangement joins TRBV6-4 to TRBJ1-1; TRBD1 might be the D (5 bases). CDR3 size: 14 residues. The germline V gene encodes CDR1 MRHNA and CDR2 SNTAGT. Trimming pared 5 bases from V and 6 bases from J, leaving 16 bases between. CDR3 region: CASSRDFLGAEAFF. In DNA, the CDR3 is TGTGCCAGCAGTCGGGACTTCCTGGGTGCTGAAGCTTTCTTT.

With respect to this clonotype: Mismatch with germline at one junction end may stem from a read error. The chain is built from TRBV5-1 and TRBJ2-5; D is unresolved. Per germline, CDR1 SGHRS and CDR2 YFSETQ. CDR3 length: 13 amino acids. The CDR3 DNA sequence: TGCGCCAGCAGCTTTGACTCCTACAATGAGCAGCTCTTC. Its translation: CASSFDSYNEQLF.

This rearrangement joins TRBV20-1 to TRBJ2-3; TRBD2 aligns across 9 bases. There are 14 residues in the CDR3. The V gene's germline CDR1 is DFQATT and CDR2 SNEGSKA (reference sequence). Losses at the gene ends were 6 bases for V and 2 bases for J; bases not matched to a gene: 6. The CDR3 coding sequence is TGCAGTGCCAACCTAGCGGGGTCCACAGATACGCAGTATTTT. This sequence encodes CSANLAGSTDTQYF.

This clonotype has just one count. The chain joins TRBV7-2 to TRBJ2-5; 12 nucleotides match TRBD2. CDR1 and CDR2 (germline): SGHTA, FQGNSA. The V and J ends lost 4 bases and 9 bases, in that order; junction bases with no gene match: 12. The CDR3 is 16 residues long. For the CDR3, the DNA is TGTGCCAGCAGCTCCCGACTAGCGGGGGCGTGGGAGCCCCAGTACTTC. Residues: CASSSRLAGAWEPQYF.

This clonotype has a count of ten or more. The chain couples TRBV7-9 to TRBJ1-2; 7 positions agree with TRBD1. Germline V gene lookup returns CDR1 SEHNR and CDR2 FQNEAQ (reference sequence). V lost 2 bases, J lost 5 bases, and 5 bases stayed unmatched. This CDR3 has 14 amino acids. CDR3 in amino acids: CASSLMEGAYGYTF. DNA of the CDR3: TGTGCCAGCAGCTTAATGGAGGGGGCGTATGGCTACACCTTC. Drawing the rest from reference TRBV7-9 and TRBJ1-2, the complete variable domain is DTGVSQNPRHKITKRGQNVTFRCDPISEHNRLYWYRQTLGQGPEFLTYFQNEAQLEKSRLLSDRFSAERPKGSFSTLEIQRTEQGDSAMYLCASSLMEGAYGYTFGSGTRLTVV.

This clonotype occurred a few times. This chain uses TRBV12-3 or TRBV12-4 with TRBJ1-1; D is uncertain. V lost 6 bases and J lost 5, with 10 bases in between. This CDR3 comprises 12 residues. CDR3 amino acids: CASSPRRTEAFF. The CDR3 nucleotides are TGTGCCAGCAGCCCTAGGAGGACTGAAGCTTTCTTT.

This clonotype has just a few counts. CDR3 coding DNA: TGTGCCAGCAGCCCCAATGGCAGGGGCAAGAACTATGGCTACACCTTC. Amino acid sequence: CASSPNGRGKNYGYTF. The chain employs TRBV5-4 and TRBJ1-2, with D perhaps matching TRBD1 (6 bases). Germline lookup yields CDR1 SGHNT and CDR2 YYREEE (reference sequence). The V and J ends lost 4 bases and 2 bases respectively, with 18 bases between them. This CDR3 comprises 16 residues.

The J gene is TRBJ2-5, the V gene TRBV15; D assignment may be TRBD1 or TRBD2 (5 bases each). V lost 5 bases and J lost 1, with 11 bases in between. This CDR3 is 14 amino acids long. CDR1 and CDR2 from the germline V gene are LNHNV and YYDKDF (reference sequence). CDR3 sequence reads: CATSGTGLQETQYF. CDR3 DNA: TGTGCCACCAGCGGCACGGGGCTCCAAGAGACCCAGTACTTC.

The V gene is TRBV6-5, the J gene TRBJ2-3, with D unclear. The CDR3 has 14 amino acids. The germline V gene encodes CDR1 MNHEY and CDR2 SVGAGI. The germline V and J ends were trimmed by 2 bases and 11 bases, with 17 bases remaining between them. In DNA form, the CDR3 reads TGTGCCAGCAGTTACACCGTGATGGGTTTGGAGCAGTATTTT. Protein product: CASSYTVMGLEQYF.

With respect to this clonotype: As the CDR3 is not closed by the conserved phenylalanine or tryptophan, this likely results from a read error. The V gene is TRBV3-1, the J gene TRBJ2-7; perhaps TRBD1 as D (6 bases). V was trimmed by 4 bases and J by 2 bases, leaving 12 bases between them. Germline V gene data show CDR1 as LGHDT and CDR2 as YNNKEL (reference sequence). CDR3 length equals 14 residues. The CDR3 coding sequence is TGTGCCAGCAGCCTTTCACAGGGCACCTACGAGCAGTACCTC. Encoded protein: CASSLSQGTYEQYL.

This clonotype came up a few times. The V gene is TRBV18, the J gene TRBJ1-3; D ambiguous. CDR1 and CDR2 from the germline V gene are KGHSH and LQKENI. The V end was cut by 2 bases, the J end by 2 bases, with 16 bases between. The length of the CDR3 is 17 residues. The CDR3 region has the DNA TGTGCCAGCTCACCAAGTATCTCCTCGGGGACTGGAAACACCATATATTTT. This gives the protein CASSPSISSGTGNTIYF.

The CDR3 sequence is CASKNRESDYGYTF. The CDR3 DNA reads TGTGCCAGCAAGAACAGGGAGTCCGACTATGGCTACACCTTC. The chain carries TRBV6-1 and TRBJ1-2; possible D gene TRBD1, 6 bases. There are 14 residues in the CDR3. V gave up 7 bases and J gave up 3 bases, with 15 bases separating them. Germline V gives CDR1 MNHNS, CDR2 SASEGT.

This clonotype was seen repeatedly, ten times or more. The rearrangement uses TRBV18 and TRBJ1-1, with 9 positions matching TRBD1. Germline assignment: CDR1 KGHSH and CDR2 LQKENI. Trimming removed 5 bases from V and 7 bases from J; junction bases left unmatched: 8. CDR3 length: 14 amino acids. The CDR3 DNA follows: TGTGCCAGCTCAGAACAGGGGGCGCAACGTGAAGCTTTCTTT. Its translation: CASSEQGAQREAFF.

This clonotype turned up a few times. The chain has TRBV11-1 and TRBJ1-1; perhaps TRBD1 as D (5 bases). V was cut by 1 base and J by 4 bases, with 13 bases left in between. The CDR3 length is 15 residues. The germline V gene encodes CDR1 SGHAT and CDR2 FQDESV (reference sequence). CDR3 bases: TGTGCCAGCAGCTTAGGGCGGGGACTGAGCACTGAAGCTTTCTTT. It encodes CASSLGRGLSTEAFF.

The rearrangement joins TRBV20-1 to TRBJ1-2, with no clear D. Looked up from germline, CDR1 is DFQATT and CDR2 is SNEGSKA (reference sequence). V lost 6 bases and J lost 8, with 13 bases in between. The CDR3 is made up of 11 amino acids. The CDR3 DNA follows: TGCAGTGCCCCCAAGGGAGAGGGCTACACCTTC. Its translation: CSAPKGEGYTF.

This clonotype was seen a few times. The V gene is TRBV20-1, the J gene TRBJ2-5; D is possibly TRBD1 (6 bases). Germline CDR1 DFQATT, CDR2 SNEGSKA (reference sequence). The CDR3 is 11 residues long. Trimming took 8 bases from V and 2 from J, leaving 9 bases between them. The CDR3 region has the DNA TGCAGTCAGGGGAGTCAAGAGACCCAGTACTTC. Amino acids: CSQGSQETQYF.

The genes are TRBV29-1 and TRBJ1-3, with D perhaps matching TRBD1 (6 bases). V lost 0 bases and J lost 4, with 10 bases in between. There are 14 residues in the CDR3. Germline CDR1 and CDR2: SQVTM and ANQGSEA. The CDR3 region is CSVEEGTGGNTIYF. The CDR3 DNA reads TGCAGCGTTGAAGAGGGAACAGGGGGAAACACCATATATTTT.

The chain joins TRBV27 to TRBJ2-3; 9 nucleotides line up with TRBD2. Per germline, CDR1 MNHEY and CDR2 SMNVEV (reference sequence). The trim removed 6 bases at V and 0 bases at J, leaving 4 bases unmatched. The CDR3 has 15 residues. Written as DNA, the CDR3 is TGTGCCAGCAGGCGACTAGCGGAAAGCACAGATACGCAGTATTTT. It codes for CASRRLAESTDTQYF.

The V gene is TRBV12-3 or TRBV12-4, the J gene TRBJ2-1; 7 bases match TRBD2. The CDR3 is made up of 15 amino acids. The ends lost 7 bases at V and 3 bases at J; junction bases unmatched: 9. CDR3: CASNQERGLYNEQFF. The DNA of the CDR3 is TGTGCCAGCAACCAAGAGCGGGGCCTCTACAATGAGCAGTTCTTC.

This clonotype has more than one count but fewer than ten. The chain uses TRBV12-3 or TRBV12-4 and TRBJ2-3, with D maybe TRBD2 (6 bases). The CDR3 loop spans 15 amino acids. V was pared by 4 bases and J by 4 bases, with 15 bases between. The CDR3 protein is CASSWYRGLADTQYF. CDR3 DNA: TGTGCCAGCAGTTGGTACCGGGGGTTGGCAGATACGCAGTATTTT.

This chain connects TRBV5-1 to TRBJ2-7; tentatively, D is TRBD1 (5 bases). The better agreement between TRBJ2-1 and the DNA end casts doubt on the J call. The CDR3 covers 14 residues. Germline CDR1 reads SGHRS; CDR2 reads YFSETQ. CDR3 in DNA: TGCGCCAGCAGCTTGGGGGGCTCGGCCTATGAGCAGTTCTTC. Protein sequence: CASSLGGSAYEQFF.

The rearrangement uses TRBV20-1 and TRBJ2-5, with no clear D. This CDR3 contains 11 residues. V was clipped by 7 bases and J by 3 bases, with 9 bases between them. Looked up from germline, CDR1 is DFQATT and CDR2 is SNEGSKA (reference sequence). The CDR3 sequence: CSGTDKETQYF. CDR3 DNA sequence: TGCAGTGGAACGGATAAAGAGACCCAGTACTTC.

The CDR3 sequence: CASSRVAHEQFF. The DNA for the CDR3 is TGTGCCAGCAGTAGAGTCGCCCATGAGCAGTTCTTC. V and J are TRBV7-8 and TRBJ2-5; no clear D gene. The J call may be faulty, since TRBJ2-1 better matches the DNA end. Germline assignment: CDR1 SGHVS and CDR2 FQNEAQ. The CDR3 is made up of 12 amino acids.

V is TRBV3-1 and J is TRBJ2-4; D remains unclear. This CDR3 region has 14 residues. V was shortened by 4 bases and J by 6 bases, with 13 bases between the two germline ends. The germline V gene has CDR1 LGHDT and CDR2 YNNKEL (reference sequence). CDR3 bases: TGTGCCAGCAGCCGAATACTTGGTCTAAACATTCAGTACTTC. Protein product: CASSRILGLNIQYF.

This clonotype has just one count. The CDR3 DNA is TGTGCCAGCAGCTTAGATTCACTAGCGGGGGGCAATGAGCAGTTCTTC. Translating gives CASSLDSLAGGNEQFF. The chain carries TRBV11-3 and TRBJ2-1; 12 bases line up with TRBD2. The CDR3 consists of 16 residues. V lost 0 bases, J lost 6 bases, and 3 bases stayed unmatched. The germline V gene encodes CDR1 SGHNT and CDR2 YENEEA.

J is TRBJ2-1 and V is TRBV20-1; D is unresolved. The J call may not be correct, given that the DNA end is closer to TRBJ2-7. This CDR3 is built from 13 residues. Germline V gene data show CDR1 as DFQATT and CDR2 as SNEGSKA (reference sequence). CDR3 bases: TGCAGTGCTAGAGAGGCTGCTTCCTACGAGCAGTACTTC. Its protein is CSAREAASYEQYF.

CDR3 in amino acids: CAISDTGAQETQYF. DNA of the CDR3: TGTGCCATCAGTGATACAGGGGCTCAAGAGACCCAGTACTTC. This sequence joins TRBV10-3 and TRBJ2-5, with 7 bases aligning to TRBD1. Germline CDR1 is ENHRY and CDR2 is SYGVKD. V shed 3 bases, J shed 2 bases, and the junction held 3 bases outside the gene matches. The CDR3 extends over 14 amino acids.